This is a list of T cell receptor beta chains from one sample in a study of T cells of healthy individuals. TCRdb processed the 5' RACE reads anew with MiXCR; each CDR3 protein has one entry. The sample has some 69,000 distinct CDR3 sequences, about a sixth seen once. These receptors were collected from a human donor in good health. Each CDR3 is given with its conserved first and last residue. Fields, in order: V gene, clone size, D gene, J gene, CDR3 protein, CDR3 DNA. The D gene is left open where the match is weak. Not every row has a clone size; where given, it reads once, few, many or a size class.

V: TRBV10-3; size: many; D: .; J: TRBJ1-1; CDR3: CAISQAGVNTEAFF; DNA: TGTGCCATCTCCCAGGCGGGGGTGAACACTGAAGCTTTCTTT
V: TRBV7-9; size: many; D: .; J: TRBJ1-1; CDR3: CASSINQVNTEAFF; DNA: TGTGCCAGCAGCATAAACCAGGTGAACACTGAAGCTTTCTTT
V: TRBV12-5; size: .; D: TRBD1; J: TRBJ1-3; CDR3: CASGLARQGSGNTIYF; DNA: TGTGCTAGTGGTTTGGCCCGACAGGGCTCTGGAAACACCATATATTTT
V: TRBV25-1; size: .; D: .; J: TRBJ2-3; CDR3: CASSGLVETDTQYF; DNA: TGTGCCAGCAGTGGACTAGTTGAAACAGATACGCAGTATTTT
V: TRBV20-1; size: .; D: .; J: TRBJ2-1; CDR3: CSATYSFLRASSYNEQFF; DNA: TGCAGTGCTACCTACAGTTTCCTCAGGGCTAGCTCCTACAATGAGCAGTTCTTC
V: TRBV18; size: .; D: TRBD2; J: TRBJ2-5; CDR3: CASSSGLAVTETQYF; DNA: TGTGCCAGCTCAAGTGGCCTAGCGGTTACAGAGACCCAGTACTTC
V: TRBV6-4; size: many; D: TRBD2; J: TRBJ2-3; CDR3: CASSGGATDTQYF; DNA: TGTGCCAGCAGCGGGGGGGCCACAGATACGCAGTATTTT
V: TRBV5-1; size: few; D: TRBD1; J: TRBJ1-1; CDR3: CASSLGWAGGMAFF; DNA: TGCGCCAGCAGCTTAGGTTGGGCAGGGGGCATGGCTTTCTTT
V: TRBV12-3/TRBV12-4; size: few; D: TRBD1; J: TRBJ2-1; CDR3: CASKLTGGNEQFF; DNA: TGTGCCAGCAAACTAACAGGGGGAAATGAGCAGTTCTTC
V: TRBV28; size: .; D: TRBD1; J: TRBJ1-1; CDR3: CASSWGQGATEAFF; DNA: TGTGCCAGCAGTTGGGGACAGGGGGCCACTGAAGCTTTCTTT
V: TRBV12-3/TRBV12-4; size: .; D: .; J: TRBJ1-6; CDR3: CASSTGQLYNSPLHF; DNA: TGTGCCAGCAGTACGGGACAACTGTATAATTCACCCCTCCACTTT
V: TRBV6-5; size: few; D: .; J: TRBJ1-1; CDR3: CASTLGDWTEAFF; DNA: TGTGCCAGCACCCTAGGGGATTGGACTGAAGCTTTCTTT
V: TRBV5-1; size: few; D: TRBD2; J: TRBJ2-3; CDR3: CASSRGNLAGGYTDTQYF; DNA: TGCGCCAGCAGCAGAGGAAACTTAGCGGGGGGGTACACAGATACGCAGTATTTT
V: TRBV20-1; size: many; D: .; J: TRBJ2-7; CDR3: CSARGSVSYEQYF; DNA: TGCAGTGCTAGAGGTTCGGTCTCCTACGAGCAGTACTTC
V: TRBV29-1; size: many; D: TRBD2; J: TRBJ2-3; CDR3: CSAIRDYKKDTQYF; DNA: TGCAGCGCGATCCGGGACTATAAAAAAGATACGCAGTATTTT
V: TRBV9; size: .; D: TRBD2; J: TRBJ2-2; CDR3: CASRASGAGTGELFF; DNA: TGTGCCAGCAGGGCGAGCGGGGCCGGCACCGGGGAGCTGTTTTTT
V: TRBV12-3/TRBV12-4; size: few; D: TRBD1; J: TRBJ1-1; CDR3: CASSPKSGGFNTEAFF; DNA: TGTGCCAGCAGTCCCAAATCAGGGGGCTTCAACACTGAAGCTTTCTTT
V: TRBV12-3/TRBV12-4; size: few; D: TRBD1; J: TRBJ2-7; CDR3: CASSFGTGNHEQYF; DNA: TGTGCCAGCAGTTTCGGGACAGGGAATCACGAGCAGTACTTC
V: TRBV5-6; size: few; D: .; J: TRBJ1-2; CDR3: CASSLNRGLTRYGYTF; DNA: TGTGCCAGCAGCTTGAACCGGGGACTGACTCGGTATGGCTACACCTTC
V: TRBV12-3/TRBV12-4; size: few; D: .; J: TRBJ2-7; CDR3: CASSPSPYEQYF; DNA: TGTGCCAGCAGCCCGTCCCCCTACGAGCAGTACTTC
V: TRBV20-1; size: .; D: .; J: TRBJ2-6; CDR3: CSARAHTGANVLTF; DNA: TGCAGTGCTAGGGCACACACTGGGGCCAACGTCCTGACTTTC
V: TRBV29-1; size: many; D: .; J: TRBJ2-5; CDR3: CSAVSLQETQYF; DNA: TGCAGCGCTGTGTCACTACAAGAGACCCAGTACTTC
V: TRBV5-1; size: few; D: .; J: TRBJ1-2; CDR3: CASSLGGRGPLYGYTF; DNA: TGCGCCAGCAGCCTTGGGGGCAGGGGTCCCCTCTATGGCTACACCTTC
V: TRBV6-2/TRBV6-3; size: many; D: TRBD2; J: TRBJ2-2; CDR3: CASSPGLAVNTGELFF; DNA: TGTGCCAGCAGCCCGGGACTAGCGGTGAACACCGGGGAGCTGTTTTTT
V: TRBV12-3/TRBV12-4; size: many; D: .; J: TRBJ2-1; CDR3: CASSFTGATADEQFF; DNA: TGTGCCAGCAGTTTCACGGGGGCTACAGCCGATGAGCAGTTCTTC
V: TRBV12-3/TRBV12-4; size: many; D: TRBD2; J: TRBJ2-5; CDR3: CASSFALVAGDRSGETQYF; DNA: TGTGCCAGCAGTTTTGCCCTAGTAGCGGGAGATAGGTCGGGAGAGACCCAGTACTTC
V: TRBV7-2; size: few; D: .; J: TRBJ1-5; CDR3: CASSGRIGPNQPQHF; DNA: TGTGCCAGCAGCGGTCGAATTGGACCTAATCAGCCCCAGCATTTT
V: TRBV12-3/TRBV12-4; size: .; D: .; J: TRBJ2-3; CDR3: CASSAQQGRSTDTQYF; DNA: TGTGCCAGCAGTGCCCAGCAGGGGAGGAGCACAGATACGCAGTATTTT
V: TRBV9; size: many; D: TRBD2; J: TRBJ2-2; CDR3: CASSVKAGTGELFF; DNA: TGTGCCAGCAGCGTTAAAGCGGGAACCGGGGAGCTGTTTTTT
V: TRBV12-3/TRBV12-4; size: .; D: .; J: TRBJ1-6; CDR3: CASSFTAQGSPLHF; DNA: TGTGCCAGCAGTTTTACGGCCCAGGGGTCACCCCTCCACTTT
V: TRBV4-3; size: .; D: TRBD1; J: TRBJ2-7; CDR3: CASSRWGTGLSGEQYF; DNA: TGCGCCAGCTCGCGCTGGGGGACAGGCCTTTCGGGCGAGCAGTACTTC
V: TRBV4-1; size: .; D: TRBD2; J: TRBJ2-3; CDR3: CASSPRDYTDTQYF; DNA: TGCGCCAGCAGCCCGAGGGACTACACAGATACGCAGTATTTT
V: TRBV28; size: many; D: TRBD1; J: TRBJ1-2; CDR3: CASSPRDRGLRGYTF; DNA: TGTGCCAGCAGTCCTCGGGACAGGGGGCTCCGGGGCTACACCTTC
V: TRBV27; size: many; D: .; J: TRBJ1-2; CDR3: CASSLRGGGYGYTF; DNA: TGTGCCAGCAGTTTAAGGGGGGGTGGCTATGGCTACACCTTC
V: TRBV4-2; size: many; D: .; J: TRBJ1-5; CDR3: CASSHEEDQPQHF; DNA: TGTGCCAGCAGCCATGAGGAGGATCAGCCCCAGCATTTT
V: TRBV7-2; size: many; D: TRBD2; J: TRBJ2-1; CDR3: CASSLVPAGTSAYNEQFF; DNA: TGTGCCAGCAGCTTAGTTCCGGCCGGGACTAGTGCGTACAATGAGCAGTTCTTC
V: TRBV7-7; size: few; D: TRBD1; J: TRBJ2-1; CDR3: CASSLHHPDRGVSNEQFF; DNA: TGTGCTAGCAGCCTCCACCACCCAGACAGGGGCGTAAGCAATGAGCAGTTCTTC
V: TRBV29-1; size: many; D: .; J: TRBJ2-5; CDR3: CSARTFSETQYF; DNA: TGCAGCGCCCGGACTTTCAGTGAGACCCAGTACTTC
V: TRBV29-1; size: many; D: .; J: TRBJ1-5; CDR3: CSVEDRDSNQPQHF; DNA: TGCAGCGTTGAAGACCGGGACAGCAATCAGCCCCAGCATTTT
V: TRBV12-3/TRBV12-4; size: .; D: .; J: TRBJ2-5; CDR3: CASSLGSYQETQYF; DNA: TGTGCCAGCAGTTTAGGGAGTTACCAAGAGACCCAGTACTTC
V: TRBV7-2; size: many; D: .; J: TRBJ1-5; CDR3: CASSLFYLNQPQHF; DNA: TGTGCCAGCAGCTTATTCTATCTCAATCAGCCCCAGCATTTT
V: TRBV5-1; size: many; D: TRBD1; J: TRBJ1-1; CDR3: CASSVGQGYTEAFF; DNA: TGCGCCAGCAGCGTAGGACAGGGCTACACTGAAGCTTTCTTT
V: TRBV28; size: few; D: .; J: TRBJ1-2; CDR3: CASSPGANYGYTF; DNA: TGTGCCAGCAGCCCAGGGGCTAACTATGGCTACACCTTC
V: TRBV28; size: .; D: TRBD2; J: TRBJ2-7; CDR3: CASSSPAAGGPEQYF; DNA: TGTGCCAGCAGTTCCCCGGCAGCGGGGGGTCCCGAGCAGTACTTC
V: TRBV15; size: few; D: TRBD1; J: TRBJ1-5; CDR3: CATSIDRGRDQPQHF; DNA: TGTGCCACCAGCATAGACAGGGGGCGCGATCAGCCCCAGCATTTT
V: TRBV7-3; size: many; D: TRBD2; J: TRBJ2-1; CDR3: CASSLGTSQPYNEQFF; DNA: TGTGCCAGCAGCCTAGGGACTAGCCAACCCTACAATGAGCAGTTCTTC
V: TRBV28; size: many; D: TRBD2; J: TRBJ2-2; CDR3: CASLIGLGRTGELFF; DNA: TGTGCCAGCTTGATAGGGCTCGGGAGGACCGGGGAGCTGTTTTTT
V: TRBV11-2; size: .; D: .; J: TRBJ2-3; CDR3: CASSLEEGSADTQYF; DNA: TGTGCCAGCAGCTTGGAGGAGGGGAGCGCAGATACGCAGTATTTT
V: TRBV7-2; size: many; D: .; J: TRBJ2-7; CDR3: CASSPSGGASYEQYF; DNA: TGTGCCAGCAGCCCTAGTGGGGGGGCTTCCTACGAGCAGTACTTC
V: TRBV30; size: many; D: TRBD1; J: TRBJ2-3; CDR3: CASYRGVMTDTQYF; DNA: TGTGCCTCATACAGGGGGGTGATGACAGATACGCAGTATTTT
V: TRBV7-9; size: few; D: TRBD1; J: TRBJ1-4; CDR3: CASSLAGGGEKLFF; DNA: TGTGCCAGCAGCTTGGCAGGGGGCGGTGAAAAACTGTTTTTT
V: TRBV6-5; size: many; D: TRBD1; J: TRBJ1-5; CDR3: CASSAQGVTNQPQHF; DNA: TGTGCCAGCAGTGCACAGGGGGTCACCAATCAGCCCCAGCATTTT
V: TRBV29-1; size: few; D: .; J: TRBJ2-4; CDR3: CSGRVLAKNIQYF; DNA: TGCAGCGGAAGGGTACTAGCCAAAAACATTCAGTACTTC
V: TRBV20-1; size: few; D: TRBD2; J: TRBJ2-1; CDR3: CSALGLAGGLVGGEQFF; DNA: TGCAGTGCCCTAGGACTAGCGGGGGGGCTAGTCGGCGGTGAGCAGTTCTTC
V: TRBV20-1; size: few; D: TRBD2; J: TRBJ2-1; CDR3: CSATKISGGHNEQFF; DNA: TGCAGTGCTACAAAAATTAGCGGGGGACACAATGAGCAGTTCTTC
V: TRBV10-3; size: .; D: .; J: TRBJ2-7; CDR3: CAISESPGQTYEQYF; DNA: TGTGCCATCAGTGAGTCGCCGGGCCAAACCTACGAGCAGTACTTC
V: TRBV3-1; size: few; D: TRBD1; J: TRBJ2-1; CDR3: CASSPYYDRGQDEQFF; DNA: TGTGCCAGCAGCCCTTACTATGACAGGGGGCAGGATGAGCAGTTCTTC
V: TRBV7-9; size: few; D: .; J: TRBJ2-7; CDR3: CASSSRGDPYEQYF; DNA: TGTGCCAGCAGCTCCCGCGGGGACCCCTACGAGCAGTACTTC
V: TRBV4-3; size: few; D: TRBD2; J: TRBJ2-1; CDR3: CASSQEGGTSYDGTSYDEQFF; DNA: TGCGCCAGCAGCCAAGAAGGGGGGACTAGTTACGATGGGACTAGTTACGATGAGCAGTTCTTC